The TCR beta chain described here comes from a study of T cell responses to AZD1222 COVID-19 vaccine (dated by TCRdb to the early 2020s). The study in broad terms: Because spike-specific TCR depth and breadth did not differ between the two schedules, AZD1222 recipients who got a second dose at roughly 4 weeks were pooled with those who got a second dose at roughly 12 weeks. TCR sequencing covered more than 230 trial participants: 200 to 210 given two doses of AZD1222 and 26 given two doses of MenACWY control vaccine. Trial participants were enrolled into age subgroups of 18-55, 56-69 and 70-plus years, which contained about 150, 28 and 57 TCR-sequenced participants, respectively.

Comments on this clone: Its antigen is not yet known. Nothing much larger sits one base from this clone, and base qualities are not available.

The full study reports these points: In the small 56-69-year group, the increase in depth fell short of significance, most likely because of low power. The whole spike protein was spanned by vaccine-associated CD4 TCRs, and dominant responses were seen in regions 160-218 and 743-854. Because no day 14 peak-response samples were available, the repertoires could be characterized only after the peak T cell response. A significant rise in spike-specific TCR breadth and depth was observed after two AZD1222 doses relative to day 0 and relative to MenACWY recipients. Epitopes outside the regions mutated in the B.1.351 and B.1.1.7 variants were reportedly recognized by nearly half of the unique spike-specific TCRs. Conclusions about previously exposed vaccinees were limited because only a handful of AZD1222 recipients were SARS-CoV-2 seropositive at baseline. Participants were mostly white British, with more females than males. The authors suggested clonal diversity may have been underestimated.

The CDR3 regions of human TCRbeta chains were analyzed by immunosequencing. On the authors' methods: TCRs in the repertoires were matched against a reference library of SARS-CoV-2-specific TCRs that had been generated with the MIRA antigen-specificity platform. Breadth was defined as the fraction of unique TCRs that were SARS-CoV-2-associated. Depth was defined as the fraction of total T cells that were SARS-CoV-2-associated. Using the MIRA data, each spike-specific TCR was mapped to the spike region that the TCR reacts to and placed in a CD4 or CD8 class. Log10-transformed breadth and depth values were compared by one-way ANOVA with Sidak's multiple comparisons tests. As stored in TCRdb, this immuneACCESS dataset retains in-frame rearrangements with V and J assigned. A fraction of the clones does not appear; measured against another copy, unresolved V genes explain less than half of the discrepancy, and the remainder lacks a known reason. For V, J and clone size, that table is used; D and trimming come from the DNA. This sample has around 120,000 clones in its table, and roughly 90% of those were observed once. Of the sample, 11% to 15% is held by the ten largest clones.

In the paper's terms, the time point label means: baseline before first vaccination. Vaccinee samples were obtained from the UK trials COV001 and COV002, which included a single-blind randomized controlled phase 2/3 trial of AZD1222 (ChAdOx1 nCoV-19) in healthy adults. For TCRbeta chain sequencing, PBMC samples were collected from trial participants at day 0 and at day 28 after the second dose. The germline V gene supplies CDR1 MNHEY and CDR2 SVGAGI. The CDR3 spans 15 residues, from the cysteine through the phenylalanine. CDR3 DNA is the only sequence kept; it has 45 bases, read in frame from the first base. V and J are truncated by 4 bases and 4 bases respectively, leaving an intervening sequence of 14 bases.

The origin of this receptor is an adult in good health. The sample was peripheral blood, taken on day 0 of AZD1222 vaccination. This chain is built from TRBV6-5 and TRBJ1-5, with no confident D gene call. The CDR3 region: CASSSNRIRNQPQHF. Here is the DNA: TGTGCCAGCAGTTCGAACCGAATTCGAAATCAGCCCCAGCATTTT.